This TCR beta chain stems from a study of a mutant IDH1 vaccine in newly diagnosed glioma. Study information: Vaccination started 4-6 weeks after radiotherapy alone, or with temozolomide cycles. Patients had received radiotherapy, temozolomide, or both previously, most receiving both.

With regard to this clone: As yet, its antigen is unknown.

Time point: week 47, end of study. Each dose delivered 300 ug of mutant IDH1 20-mer peptide subcutaneously with imiquimod. Those who donated had recent WHO grade 3 or 4 IDH1-mutant, ATRX-lost astrocytomas. Assay: immunoSEQ multiplex PCR; the TCRdb copy retains only in-frame clones and omits some. The repertoire consists of some 38,000 clones, with roughly 82% occurring once and the leading ten covering about 8.9%. In germline, CDR1 is GTSNPN, CDR2 SVGIG (reference sequence). CDR3 length: 14 amino acids. V lost 0 bases, J lost 4 bases, and 12 bases lay in between. This receptor was obtained from a middle-aged man with glioma. Specimen: PBMCs, collected from a glioma patient whose treatment included an IDH1 peptide vaccine. The chain joins TRBV30 to TRBJ1-2; D gene uncertain. CDR3 DNA: TGTGCCTGGAGTGTGTACCGAGGTTCCTATGGCTACACCTTC. Amino acid sequence: CAWSVYRGSYGYTF. Together with reference TRBV30 and TRBJ1-2, the CDR3 gives the full variable domain: SQTIHQWPATLVQPVGSPLSLECTVEGTSNPNLYWYRQAAGRGLQLLFYSVGIGQISSEVPQNLSASRPQDRQFILSSKKLLLSDSGFYLCAWSVYRGSYGYTFGSGTRLTVV.